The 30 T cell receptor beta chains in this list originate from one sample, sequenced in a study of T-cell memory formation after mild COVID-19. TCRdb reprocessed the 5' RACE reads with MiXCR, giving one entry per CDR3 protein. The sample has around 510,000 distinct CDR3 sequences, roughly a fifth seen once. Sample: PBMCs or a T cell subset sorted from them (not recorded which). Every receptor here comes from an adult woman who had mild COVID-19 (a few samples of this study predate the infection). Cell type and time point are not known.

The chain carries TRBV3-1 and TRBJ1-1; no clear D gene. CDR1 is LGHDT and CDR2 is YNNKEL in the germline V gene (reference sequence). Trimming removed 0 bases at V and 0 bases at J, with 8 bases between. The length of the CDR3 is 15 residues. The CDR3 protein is CASSQEQNLNTEAFF. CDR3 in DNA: TGTGCCAGCAGCCAAGAACAGAACCTGAACACTGAAGCTTTCTTT.

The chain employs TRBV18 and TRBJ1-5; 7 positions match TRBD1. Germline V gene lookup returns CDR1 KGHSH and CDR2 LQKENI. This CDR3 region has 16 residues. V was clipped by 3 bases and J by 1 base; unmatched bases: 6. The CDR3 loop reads CASSPRDSGSNQPQHF. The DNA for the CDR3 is TGTGCCAGCTCACCGAGGGACAGTGGGAGCAATCAGCCCCAGCATTTT.

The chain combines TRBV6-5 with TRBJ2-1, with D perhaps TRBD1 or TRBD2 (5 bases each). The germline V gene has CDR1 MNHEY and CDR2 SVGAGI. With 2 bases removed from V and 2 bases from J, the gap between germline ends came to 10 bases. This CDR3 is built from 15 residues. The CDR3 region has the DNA TGTGCCAGCAGTTACGGGACCCCACCCTACAATGAGCAGTTCTTC. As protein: CASSYGTPPYNEQFF.

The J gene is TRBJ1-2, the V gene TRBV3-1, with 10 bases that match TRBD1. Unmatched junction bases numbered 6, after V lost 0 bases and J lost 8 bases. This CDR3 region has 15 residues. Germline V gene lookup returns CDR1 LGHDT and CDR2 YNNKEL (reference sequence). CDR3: CASSQDGDRGRGYTF. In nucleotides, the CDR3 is TGTGCCAGCAGCCAAGATGGGGACAGGGGAAGAGGCTACACCTTC.

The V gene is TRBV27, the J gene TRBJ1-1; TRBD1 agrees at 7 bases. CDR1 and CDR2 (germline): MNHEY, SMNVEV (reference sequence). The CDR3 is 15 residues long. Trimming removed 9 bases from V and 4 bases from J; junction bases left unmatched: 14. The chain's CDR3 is CASRRGTARGTEAFF. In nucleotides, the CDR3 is TGTGCCAGTCGTAGGGGGACAGCCCGGGGCACTGAAGCTTTCTTT.

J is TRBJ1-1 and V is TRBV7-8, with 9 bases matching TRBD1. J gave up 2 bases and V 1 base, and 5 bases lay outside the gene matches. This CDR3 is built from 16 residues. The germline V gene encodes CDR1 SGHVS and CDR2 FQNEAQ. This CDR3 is CASSLETGGVNTEAFF. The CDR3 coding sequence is TGTGCCAGCAGCTTAGAGACAGGGGGGGTAAACACTGAAGCTTTCTTT.

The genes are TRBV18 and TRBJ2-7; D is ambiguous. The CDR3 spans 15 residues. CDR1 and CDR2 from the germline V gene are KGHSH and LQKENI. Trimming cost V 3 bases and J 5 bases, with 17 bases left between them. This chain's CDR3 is CASSPRRRVADEQYF. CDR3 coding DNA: TGTGCCAGCTCACCCAGGAGAAGGGTAGCTGACGAGCAGTACTTC.

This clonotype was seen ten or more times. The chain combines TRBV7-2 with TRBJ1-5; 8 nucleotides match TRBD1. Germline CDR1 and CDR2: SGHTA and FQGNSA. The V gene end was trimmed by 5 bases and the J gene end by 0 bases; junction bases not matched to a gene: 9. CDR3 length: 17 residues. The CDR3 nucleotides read TGTGCCAGCAGCGATACCCTACAGGGGGATAGCAATCAGCCCCAGCATTTT. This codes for CASSDTLQGDSNQPQHF.

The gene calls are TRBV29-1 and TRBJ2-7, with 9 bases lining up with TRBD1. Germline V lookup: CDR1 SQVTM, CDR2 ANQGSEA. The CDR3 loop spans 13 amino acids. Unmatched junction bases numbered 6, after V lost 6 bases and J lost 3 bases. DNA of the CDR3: TGCAGCGTGGGGGGACAGGGAGGCTACGAGCAGTACTTC. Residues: CSVGGQGGYEQYF.

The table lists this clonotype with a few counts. The CDR3 DNA follows: TGCGCCAGCAGCTTCCTGACTAGCGGGAGGGATGAGCAGTTCTTC. Translated: CASSFLTSGRDEQFF. The chain employs TRBV4-3 and TRBJ2-1; 14 bases fit TRBD2. This CDR3 contains 15 residues. CDR1 is LGHNA and CDR2 is YSLEER in the germline V gene. J gave up 8 bases and V 5 bases, and 5 bases lay outside the gene matches.

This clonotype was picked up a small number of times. CDR3 region: CASSGGMYEQYF. Written as DNA, the CDR3 is TGTGCCAGCAGTGGCGGGATGTACGAGCAGTACTTC. This chain joins TRBV25-1 and TRBJ2-7; D is perhaps TRBD2 (6 bases). The CDR3 has 12 residues. In germline, CDR1 is MGHDK, CDR2 SYGVNS. Trimming shortened V by 4 bases and J by 4 bases, and 8 bases separated the two germline ends.

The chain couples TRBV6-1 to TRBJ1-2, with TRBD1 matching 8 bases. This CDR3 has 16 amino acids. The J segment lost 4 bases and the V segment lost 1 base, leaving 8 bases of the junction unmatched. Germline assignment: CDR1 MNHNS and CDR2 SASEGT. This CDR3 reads CASSEGTARGPYGYTF. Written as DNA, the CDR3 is TGTGCCAGCAGTGAAGGTACAGCCAGGGGGCCCTATGGCTACACCTTC.

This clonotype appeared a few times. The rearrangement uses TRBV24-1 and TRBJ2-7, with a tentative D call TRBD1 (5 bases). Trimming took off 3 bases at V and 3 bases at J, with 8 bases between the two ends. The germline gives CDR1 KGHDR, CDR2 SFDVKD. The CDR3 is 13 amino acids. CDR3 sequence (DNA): TGTGCCACCAGTGATGACAGATTCTACGAGCAGTACTTC. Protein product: CATSDDRFYEQYF.

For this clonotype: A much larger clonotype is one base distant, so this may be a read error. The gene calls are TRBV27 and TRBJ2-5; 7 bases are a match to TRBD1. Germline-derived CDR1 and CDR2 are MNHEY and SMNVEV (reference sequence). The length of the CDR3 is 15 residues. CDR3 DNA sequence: TGTGCCAGCAGAAAACACAGGGGCGGGCAAGAGACCAAGTACTTC. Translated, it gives CASRKHRGGQETKYF.

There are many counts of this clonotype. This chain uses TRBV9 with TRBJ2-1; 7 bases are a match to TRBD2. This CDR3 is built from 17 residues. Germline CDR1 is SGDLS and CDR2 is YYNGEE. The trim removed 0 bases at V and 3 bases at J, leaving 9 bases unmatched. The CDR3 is CASSVDPPGGLYNEQFF. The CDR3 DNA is TGTGCCAGCAGCGTAGATCCCCCGGGAGGCCTCTACAATGAGCAGTTCTTC.

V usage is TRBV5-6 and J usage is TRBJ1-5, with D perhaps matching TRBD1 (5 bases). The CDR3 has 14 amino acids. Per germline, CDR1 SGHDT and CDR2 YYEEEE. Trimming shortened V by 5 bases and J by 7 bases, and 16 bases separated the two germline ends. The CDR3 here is CASRRQGGWQPQHF. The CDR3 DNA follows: TGTGCCAGCAGACGGCAGGGTGGGTGGCAGCCCCAGCATTTT.

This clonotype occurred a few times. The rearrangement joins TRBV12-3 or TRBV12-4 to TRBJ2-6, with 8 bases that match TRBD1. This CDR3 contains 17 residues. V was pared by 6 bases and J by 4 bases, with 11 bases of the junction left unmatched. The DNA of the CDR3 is TGTGCCAGCAGGACGGGACAGGACGAACGGGGGGCCAACGTCCTGACTTTC. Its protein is CASRTGQDERGANVLTF.

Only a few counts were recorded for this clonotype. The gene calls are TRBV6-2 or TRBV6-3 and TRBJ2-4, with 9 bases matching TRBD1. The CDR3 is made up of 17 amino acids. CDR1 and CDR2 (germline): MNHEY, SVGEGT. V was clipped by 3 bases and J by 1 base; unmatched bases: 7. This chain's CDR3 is CASSYRNRGQAKNIQYF. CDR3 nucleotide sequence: TGTGCCAGCAGTTATAGGAACAGGGGGCAGGCCAAAAACATTCAGTACTTC.

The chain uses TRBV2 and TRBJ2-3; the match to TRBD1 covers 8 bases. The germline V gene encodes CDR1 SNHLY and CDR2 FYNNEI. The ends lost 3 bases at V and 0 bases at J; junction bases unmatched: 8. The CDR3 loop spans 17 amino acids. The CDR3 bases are TGTGCCAGCAGTGAGGAAAGGGACAGGACTAGCACAGATACGCAGTATTTT. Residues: CASSEERDRTSTDTQYF.

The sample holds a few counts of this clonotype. CDR3 residues: CASSLVRSVGNTEAFF. CDR3 DNA sequence: TGCGCCAGCAGCTTGGTTCGGTCAGTGGGGAACACTGAAGCTTTCTTT. The genes are TRBV5-1 and TRBJ1-1; D unclear. This CDR3 region has 16 residues. The V and J ends lost 0 bases and 1 base respectively, with 13 bases between them. Germline CDR1 and CDR2: SGHRS and YFSETQ.

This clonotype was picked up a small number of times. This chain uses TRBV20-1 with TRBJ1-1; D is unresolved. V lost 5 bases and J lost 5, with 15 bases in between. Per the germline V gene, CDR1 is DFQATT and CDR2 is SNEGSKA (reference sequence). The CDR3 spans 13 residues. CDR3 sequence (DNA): TGCAGTGCTTCCCGCAGGTTGGGAACTGAAGCTTTCTTT. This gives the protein CSASRRLGTEAFF.

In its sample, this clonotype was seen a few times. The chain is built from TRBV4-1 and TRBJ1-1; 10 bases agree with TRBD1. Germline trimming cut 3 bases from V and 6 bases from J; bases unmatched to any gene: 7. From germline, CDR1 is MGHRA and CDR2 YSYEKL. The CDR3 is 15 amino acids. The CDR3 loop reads CASSHDDRGLAEAFF. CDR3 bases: TGCGCCAGCAGCCATGACGACAGGGGGCTTGCTGAAGCTTTCTTT.

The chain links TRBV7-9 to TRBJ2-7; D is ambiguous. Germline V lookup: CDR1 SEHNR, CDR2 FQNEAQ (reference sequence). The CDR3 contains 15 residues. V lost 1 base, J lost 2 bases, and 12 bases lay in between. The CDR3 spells CASSLEVSRTYEQYF. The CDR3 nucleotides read TGTGCCAGCAGCTTAGAGGTGTCCAGGACCTACGAGCAGTACTTC. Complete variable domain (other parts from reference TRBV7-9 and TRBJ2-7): DTGVSQNPRHKITKRGQNVTFRCDPISEHNRLYWYRQTLGQGPEFLTYFQNEAQLEKSRLLSDRFSAERPKGSFSTLEIQRTEQGDSAMYLCASSLEVSRTYEQYFGPGTRLTVT.

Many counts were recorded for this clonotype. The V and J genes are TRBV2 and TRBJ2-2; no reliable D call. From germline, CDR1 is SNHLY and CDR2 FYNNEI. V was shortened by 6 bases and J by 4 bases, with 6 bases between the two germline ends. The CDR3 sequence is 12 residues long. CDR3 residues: CASSRSTGELFF. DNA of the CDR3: TGTGCCAGCAGCAGATCCACCGGGGAGCTGTTTTTT.

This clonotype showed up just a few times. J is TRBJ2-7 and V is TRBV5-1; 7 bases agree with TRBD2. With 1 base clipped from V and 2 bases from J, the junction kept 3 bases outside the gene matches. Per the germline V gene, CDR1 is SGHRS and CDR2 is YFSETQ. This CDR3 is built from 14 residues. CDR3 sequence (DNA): TGCGCCAGCAGCTTGCAGCGGGACGCCTACGAGCAGTACTTC. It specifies CASSLQRDAYEQYF.

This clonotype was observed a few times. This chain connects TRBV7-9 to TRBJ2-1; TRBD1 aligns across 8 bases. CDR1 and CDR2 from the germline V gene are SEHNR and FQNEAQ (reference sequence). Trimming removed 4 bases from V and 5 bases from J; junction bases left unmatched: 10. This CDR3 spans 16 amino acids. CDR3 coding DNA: TGTGCCAGCAGCTCCGAAACAGGGGGTGGAAACAATGAGCAGTTCTTC. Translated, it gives CASSSETGGGNNEQFF.

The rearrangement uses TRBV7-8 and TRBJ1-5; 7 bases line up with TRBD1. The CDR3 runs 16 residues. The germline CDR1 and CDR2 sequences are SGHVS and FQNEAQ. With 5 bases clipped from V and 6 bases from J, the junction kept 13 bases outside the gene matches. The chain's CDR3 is CASSPRDRAGGQPQHF. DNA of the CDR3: TGTGCCAGCAGCCCCCGGGACAGAGCTGGAGGTCAGCCCCAGCATTTT. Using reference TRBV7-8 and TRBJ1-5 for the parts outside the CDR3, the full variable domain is GAGVSQSPRYKVAKRGQDVALRCDPISGHVSLFWYQQALGQGPEFLTYFQNEAQLDKSGLPSDRFFAERPEGSVSTLKIQRTQQEDSAVYLCASSPRDRAGGQPQHFGDGTRLSIL.

The DNA for the CDR3 is TGTGCCAGCACCTACCTCTCGGGGGTCCTCCATGGCTACACCTTC. Protein: CASTYLSGVLHGYTF. The V gene is TRBV27, the J gene TRBJ1-2, with D maybe TRBD1 (5 bases). Looked up from germline, CDR1 is MNHEY and CDR2 is SMNVEV (reference sequence). This CDR3 is 15 amino acids long. Trimming shortened V by 7 bases and J by 6 bases, and 21 bases separated the two germline ends.

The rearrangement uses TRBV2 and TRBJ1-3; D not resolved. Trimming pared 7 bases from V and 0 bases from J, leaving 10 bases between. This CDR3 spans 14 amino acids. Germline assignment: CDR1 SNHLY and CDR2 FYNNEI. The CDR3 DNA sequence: TGTGCCAGCAAGGCCAGGTTCTCTGGAAACACCATATATTTT. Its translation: CASKARFSGNTIYF.

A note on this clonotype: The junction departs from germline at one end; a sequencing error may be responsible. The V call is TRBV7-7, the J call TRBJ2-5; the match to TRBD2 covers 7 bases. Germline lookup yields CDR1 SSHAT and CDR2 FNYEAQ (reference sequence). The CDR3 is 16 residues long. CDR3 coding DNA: TGTGCTAGCACCCCGGCGGGGGAATGGGGACAAGAGACCCAGTACTTC. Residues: CASTPAGEWGQETQYF.